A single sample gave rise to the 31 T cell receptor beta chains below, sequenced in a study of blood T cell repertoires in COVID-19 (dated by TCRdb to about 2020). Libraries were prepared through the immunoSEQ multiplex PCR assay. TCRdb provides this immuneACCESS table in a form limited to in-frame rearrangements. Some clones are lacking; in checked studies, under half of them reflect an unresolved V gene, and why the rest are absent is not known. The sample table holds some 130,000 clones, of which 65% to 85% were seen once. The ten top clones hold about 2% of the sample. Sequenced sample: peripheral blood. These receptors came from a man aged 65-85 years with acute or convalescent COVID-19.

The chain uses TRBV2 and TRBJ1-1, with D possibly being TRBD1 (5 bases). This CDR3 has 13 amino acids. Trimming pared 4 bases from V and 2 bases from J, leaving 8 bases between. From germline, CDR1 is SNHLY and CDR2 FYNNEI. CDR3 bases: TGTGCCAGCAGTGGGGGCGTAAACACTGAAGCTTTCTTT. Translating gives CASSGGVNTEAFF. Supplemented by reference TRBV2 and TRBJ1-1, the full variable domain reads EPEVTQTPSHQVTQMGQEVILRCVPISNHLYFYWYRQILGQKVEFLVSFYNNEISEKSEIFDDQFSVERPDGSNFTLKIRSTKLEDSAMYFCASSGGVNTEAFFGQGTRLTVV.

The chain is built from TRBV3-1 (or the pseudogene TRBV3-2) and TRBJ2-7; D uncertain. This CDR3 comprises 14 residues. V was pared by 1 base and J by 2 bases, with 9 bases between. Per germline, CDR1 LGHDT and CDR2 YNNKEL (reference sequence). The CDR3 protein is CASSQGPGPYEQYF. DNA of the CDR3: TGTGCCAGCAGCCAAGGACCAGGCCCCTACGAGCAGTACTTC.

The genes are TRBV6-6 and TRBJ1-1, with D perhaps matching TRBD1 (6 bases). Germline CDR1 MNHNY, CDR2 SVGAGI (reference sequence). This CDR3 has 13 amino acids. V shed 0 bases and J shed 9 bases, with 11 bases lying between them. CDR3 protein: CASSYSGGLQAFF. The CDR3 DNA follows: TGTGCCAGCAGTTACTCCGGGGGGCTGCAAGCTTTCTTT.

The DNA of the CDR3 is TGTGCCAGCAGCCAAGTTCTAGAGGTTCACGAGCAGTACTTC. Its translation is CASSQVLEVHEQYF. The V call is TRBV3-1 (or the pseudogene TRBV3-2), the J call TRBJ2-7; D uncertain. The length of the CDR3 is 14 residues. Germline V lookup: CDR1 LGHDT, CDR2 YNNKEL (reference sequence). V dropped 1 base and J dropped 5 bases, with 12 bases sitting between them.

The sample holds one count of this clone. CDR3: CASGLRGSYEQYF. Here the CDR3 DNA reads TGTGCCAGCGGCCTCAGGGGGTCCTACGAGCAGTACTTC. The V gene is TRBV27, the J gene TRBJ2-7; the match to TRBD1 covers 7 bases. Per germline, CDR1 MNHEY and CDR2 SMNVEV (reference sequence). This CDR3 is built from 13 residues. Trimming cost V 8 bases and J 1 base; bases outside gene matches: 5.

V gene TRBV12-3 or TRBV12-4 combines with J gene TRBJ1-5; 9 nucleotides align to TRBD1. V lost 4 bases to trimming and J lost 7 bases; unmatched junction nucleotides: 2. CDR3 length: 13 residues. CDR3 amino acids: CASSWTGEQPQHF. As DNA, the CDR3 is TGTGCCAGCAGTTGGACAGGGGAGCAGCCCCAGCATTTT.

The CDR3: CASSLASGTNEKLFF. CDR3 bases: TGCGCCAGCAGCTTGGCCTCAGGGACTAATGAAAAACTGTTTTTT. The chain employs TRBV5-1 and TRBJ1-4; possibly TRBD1 for D (5 bases). The CDR3 totals 15 residues. The V and J ends lost 0 bases and 2 bases respectively, with 8 bases between them. Germline lookup yields CDR1 SGHRS and CDR2 YFSETQ. The full variable domain, with the rest looked up from reference TRBV5-1 and TRBJ1-4, is KAGVTQTPRYLIKTRGQQVTLSCSPISGHRSVSWYQQTPGQGLQFLFEYFSETQRNKGNFPGRFSGRQFSNSRSEMNVSTLELGDSALYLCASSLASGTNEKLFFGSGTQLSVL.

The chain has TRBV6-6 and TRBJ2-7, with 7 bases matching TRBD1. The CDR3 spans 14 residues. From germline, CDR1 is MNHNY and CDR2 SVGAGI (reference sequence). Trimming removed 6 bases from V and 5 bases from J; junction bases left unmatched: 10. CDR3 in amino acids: CASSLDRVGNEQYF. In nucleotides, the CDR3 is TGTGCCAGCAGCCTCGACAGGGTTGGGAACGAGCAGTACTTC.

Written as DNA, the CDR3 is TGTGCCAGCAGTAAGACAGGGGAAAGGACTGAAGCTTTCTTT. Protein: CASSKTGERTEAFF. The V call is TRBV6-5, the J call TRBJ1-1; 8 bases map to TRBD1. Germline V gene data show CDR1 as MNHEY and CDR2 as SVGAGI. The V gene end was trimmed by 5 bases and the J gene end by 5 bases; junction bases not matched to a gene: 7. The CDR3 runs 14 residues.

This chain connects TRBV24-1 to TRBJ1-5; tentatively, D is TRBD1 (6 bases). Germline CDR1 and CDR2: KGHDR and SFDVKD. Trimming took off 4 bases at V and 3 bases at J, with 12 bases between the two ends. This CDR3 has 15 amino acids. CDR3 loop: CATSDRGQSNQPQHF. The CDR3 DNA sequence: TGTGCCACCAGTGACCGCGGACAGTCCAATCAGCCCCAGCATTTT.

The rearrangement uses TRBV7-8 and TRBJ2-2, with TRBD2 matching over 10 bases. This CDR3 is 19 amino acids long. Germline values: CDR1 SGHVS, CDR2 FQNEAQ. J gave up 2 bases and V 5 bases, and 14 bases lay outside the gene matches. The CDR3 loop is CASSPSRPLAGVNTGELFF. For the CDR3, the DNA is TGTGCCAGCAGCCCTAGCAGGCCTCTAGCGGGGGTTAACACCGGGGAGCTGTTTTTT.

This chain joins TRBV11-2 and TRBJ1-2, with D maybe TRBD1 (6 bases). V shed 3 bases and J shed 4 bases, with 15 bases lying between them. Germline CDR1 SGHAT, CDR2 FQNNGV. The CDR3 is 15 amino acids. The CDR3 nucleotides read TGTGCCAGCAGCTTGGAAGGGACAAGTGGCTATGGCTACACCTTC. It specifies CASSLEGTSGYGYTF. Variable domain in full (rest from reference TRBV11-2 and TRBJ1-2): EAGVAQSPRYKIIEKRQSVAFWCNPISGHATLYWYQQILGQGPKLLIQFQNNGVVDDSQLPKDRFSAERLKGVDSTLKIQPAKLEDSAVYLCASSLEGTSGYGYTFGSGTRLTVV.

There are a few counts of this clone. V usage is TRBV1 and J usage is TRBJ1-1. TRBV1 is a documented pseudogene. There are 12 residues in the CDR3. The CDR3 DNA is TGCACCAGCAGCCAGGGGGGTTCTGAAGCTTTCTTT. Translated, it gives CTSSQGGSEAFF.

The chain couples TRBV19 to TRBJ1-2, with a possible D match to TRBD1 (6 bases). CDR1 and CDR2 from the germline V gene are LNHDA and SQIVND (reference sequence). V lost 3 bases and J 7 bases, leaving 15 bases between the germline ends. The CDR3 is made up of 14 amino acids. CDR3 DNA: TGTGCCAGTAGTATGCACGACAGGACCGGTGGCTACACCTTC. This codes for CASSMHDRTGGYTF.

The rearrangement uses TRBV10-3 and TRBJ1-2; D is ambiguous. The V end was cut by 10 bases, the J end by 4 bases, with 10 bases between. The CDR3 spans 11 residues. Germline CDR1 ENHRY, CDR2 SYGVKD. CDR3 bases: TGTGCCACCCTGGCCTCCTATGGCTACACCTTC. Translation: CATLASYGYTF.

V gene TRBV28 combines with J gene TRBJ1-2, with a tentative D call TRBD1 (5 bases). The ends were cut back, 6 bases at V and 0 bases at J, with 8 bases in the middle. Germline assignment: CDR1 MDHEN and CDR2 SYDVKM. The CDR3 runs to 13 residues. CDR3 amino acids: CASSDRPNYGYTF. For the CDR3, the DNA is TGTGCCAGCAGCGACAGACCTAACTATGGCTACACCTTC.

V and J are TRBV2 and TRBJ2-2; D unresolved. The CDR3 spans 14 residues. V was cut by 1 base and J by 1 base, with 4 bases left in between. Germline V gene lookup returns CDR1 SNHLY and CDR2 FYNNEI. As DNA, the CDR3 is TGTGCCAGCAGTGAAGACAGGAACACCGGGGAGCTGTTTTTT. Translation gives CASSEDRNTGELFF.

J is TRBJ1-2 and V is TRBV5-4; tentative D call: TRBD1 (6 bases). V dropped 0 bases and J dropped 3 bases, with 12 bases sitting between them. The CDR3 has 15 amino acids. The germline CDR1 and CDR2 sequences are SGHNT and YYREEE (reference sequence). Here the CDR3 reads CASSLVRGDDYGYTF. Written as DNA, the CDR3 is TGTGCCAGCAGCTTGGTCAGGGGAGATGACTATGGCTACACCTTC.

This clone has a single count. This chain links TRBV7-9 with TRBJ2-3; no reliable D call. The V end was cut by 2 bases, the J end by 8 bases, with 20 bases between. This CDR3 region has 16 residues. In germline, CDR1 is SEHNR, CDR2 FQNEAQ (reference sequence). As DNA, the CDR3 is TGTGCCAGCAGCTTATTCCCCAGAATGAATCGGGTTACGCAGTATTTT. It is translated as CASSLFPRMNRVTQYF.

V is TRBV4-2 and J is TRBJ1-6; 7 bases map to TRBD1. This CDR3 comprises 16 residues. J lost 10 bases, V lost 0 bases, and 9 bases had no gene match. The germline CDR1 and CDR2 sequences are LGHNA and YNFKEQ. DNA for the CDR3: TGTGCCAGCAGCCAAGATAACACAGGGGTTTTGTCACCCCTCCACTTT. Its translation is CASSQDNTGVLSPLHF.

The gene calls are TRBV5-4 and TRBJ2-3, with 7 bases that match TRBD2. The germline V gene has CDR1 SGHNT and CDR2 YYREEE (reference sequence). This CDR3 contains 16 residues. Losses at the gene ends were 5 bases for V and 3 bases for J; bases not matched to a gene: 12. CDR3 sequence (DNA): TGTGCCAGCAGTTTGTTAGCCGGGGGGTTTACAGATACGCAGTATTTT. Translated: CASSLLAGGFTDTQYF.

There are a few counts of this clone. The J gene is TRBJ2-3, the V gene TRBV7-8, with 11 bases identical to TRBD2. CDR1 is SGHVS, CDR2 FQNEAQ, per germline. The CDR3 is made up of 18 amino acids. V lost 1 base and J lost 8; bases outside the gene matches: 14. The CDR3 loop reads CASSLVIAGGQRRPTQYF. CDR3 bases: TGTGCCAGCAGCTTAGTGATAGCGGGGGGGCAGAGGAGGCCTACGCAGTATTTT.

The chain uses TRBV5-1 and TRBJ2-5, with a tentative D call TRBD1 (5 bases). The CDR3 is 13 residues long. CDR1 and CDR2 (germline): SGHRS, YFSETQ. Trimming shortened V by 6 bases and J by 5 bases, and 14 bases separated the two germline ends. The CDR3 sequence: CASTRSAGETQYF. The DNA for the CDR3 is TGCGCCAGCACGAGGTCGGCAGGGGAGACCCAGTACTTC.

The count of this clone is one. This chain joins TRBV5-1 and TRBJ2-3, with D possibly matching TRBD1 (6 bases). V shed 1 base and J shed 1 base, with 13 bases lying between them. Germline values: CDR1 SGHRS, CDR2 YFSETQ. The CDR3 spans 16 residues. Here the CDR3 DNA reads TGCGCCAGCAGCTTGTTGGGGGCCGAGCGCACAGATACGCAGTATTTT. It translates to CASSLLGAERTDTQYF.

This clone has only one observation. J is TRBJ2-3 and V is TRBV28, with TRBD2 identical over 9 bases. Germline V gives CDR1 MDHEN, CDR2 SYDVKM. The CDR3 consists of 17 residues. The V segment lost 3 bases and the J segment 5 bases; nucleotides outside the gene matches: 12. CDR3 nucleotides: TGTGCCAGCAGTTTTAGGGGCGGGAGGGCCGCGGGAGATACGCAGTATTTT. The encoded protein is CASSFRGGRAAGDTQYF.

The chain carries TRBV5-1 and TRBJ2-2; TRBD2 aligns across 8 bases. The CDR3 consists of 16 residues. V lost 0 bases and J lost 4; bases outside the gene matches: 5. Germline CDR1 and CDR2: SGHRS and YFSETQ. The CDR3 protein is CASSLGSGDGTGELFF. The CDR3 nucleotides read TGCGCCAGCAGCTTGGGTAGCGGGGATGGCACCGGGGAGCTGTTTTTT.

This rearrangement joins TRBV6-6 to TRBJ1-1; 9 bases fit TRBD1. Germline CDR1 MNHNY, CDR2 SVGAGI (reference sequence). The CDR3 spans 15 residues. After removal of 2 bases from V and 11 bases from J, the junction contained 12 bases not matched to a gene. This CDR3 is CASSYPGQGQIRAFF. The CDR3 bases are TGTGCCAGCAGTTACCCCGGACAGGGGCAAATCAGGGCTTTCTTT.

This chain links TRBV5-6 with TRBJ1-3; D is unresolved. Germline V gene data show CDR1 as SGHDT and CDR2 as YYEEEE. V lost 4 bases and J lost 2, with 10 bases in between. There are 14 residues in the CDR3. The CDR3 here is CASSAHGAGNTIYF. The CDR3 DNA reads TGTGCCAGCAGCGCCCACGGGGCTGGAAACACCATATATTTT.

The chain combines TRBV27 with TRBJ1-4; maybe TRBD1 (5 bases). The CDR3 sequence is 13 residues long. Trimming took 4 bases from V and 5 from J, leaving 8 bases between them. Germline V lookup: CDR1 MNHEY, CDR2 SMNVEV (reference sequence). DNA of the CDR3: TGTGCCAGCAGTTCCGGGGGGAATGAAAAACTGTTTTTT. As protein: CASSSGGNEKLFF. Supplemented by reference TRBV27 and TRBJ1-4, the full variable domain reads EAQVTQNPRYLITVTGKKLTVTCSQNMNHEYMSWYRQDPGLGLRQIYYSMNVEVTDKGDVPEGYKVSRKEKRNFPLILESPSPNQTSLYFCASSSGGNEKLFFGSGTQLSVL.

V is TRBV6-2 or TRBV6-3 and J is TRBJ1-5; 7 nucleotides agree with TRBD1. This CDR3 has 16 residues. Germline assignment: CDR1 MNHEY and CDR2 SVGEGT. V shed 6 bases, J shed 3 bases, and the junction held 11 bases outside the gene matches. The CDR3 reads CASSETGTLFNQPQHF. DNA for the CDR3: TGTGCCAGCAGCGAGACAGGGACCCTCTTCAATCAGCCCCAGCATTTT.

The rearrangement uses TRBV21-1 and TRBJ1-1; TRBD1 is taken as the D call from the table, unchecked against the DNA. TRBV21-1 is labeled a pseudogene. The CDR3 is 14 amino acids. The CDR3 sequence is CASSKRQKNTEAFF. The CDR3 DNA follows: TGTGCCAGCAGCAAAAGACAGAAGAACACTGAAGCTTTCTTT.